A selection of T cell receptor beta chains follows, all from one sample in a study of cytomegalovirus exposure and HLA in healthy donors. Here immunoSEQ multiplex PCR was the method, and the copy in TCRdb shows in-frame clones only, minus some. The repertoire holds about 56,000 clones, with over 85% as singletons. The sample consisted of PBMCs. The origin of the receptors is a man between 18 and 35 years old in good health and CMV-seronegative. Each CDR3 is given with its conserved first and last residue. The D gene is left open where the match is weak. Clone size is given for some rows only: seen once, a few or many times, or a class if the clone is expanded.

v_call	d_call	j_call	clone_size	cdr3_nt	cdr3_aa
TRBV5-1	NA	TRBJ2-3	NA	TGCGCCAGCAGCTTGGTACAACCAGGGGGCACAGATACGCAGTATTTT	CASSLVQPGGTDTQYF
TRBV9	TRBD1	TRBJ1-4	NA	TGTGCCAGCAGCGCGTCGGGACAGAGTAATGAAAAACTGTTTTTT	CASSASGQSNEKLFF
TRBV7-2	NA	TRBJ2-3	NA	TGTGCCAGCAGCTTAGGAGGCGGGATAACTAGCACAGATACGCAGTATTTT	CASSLGGGITSTDTQYF
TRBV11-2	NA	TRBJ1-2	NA	TGTGCCAGCAGCTTAATGAGGGAGGCCTATGGCTACACCTTC	CASSLMREAYGYTF
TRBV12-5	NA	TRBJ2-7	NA	TGTGCTAGTGGTTTACCCCCTCGGGCAGGGTTAAACGAGCAGTACTTC	CASGLPPRAGLNEQYF
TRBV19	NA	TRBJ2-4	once	TGTGCCAGTAGTATAGAGCATACAGGGAATTCGGAACTCAACATTCAGTACTTC	CASSIEHTGNSELNIQYF
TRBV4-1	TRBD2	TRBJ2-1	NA	TGCGCCAGCAGCCAAACGGGGGGTAGCGTCTACCGGTTCTTC	CASSQTGGSVYRFF
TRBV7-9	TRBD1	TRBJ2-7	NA	TGTGCCAGCAGCTTAGGCGGGACAGGTGTCTACGAGCAGTACTTC	CASSLGGTGVYEQYF
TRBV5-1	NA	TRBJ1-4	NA	TGCGCCAGCAGCCGGTCGGCAACTAATGAAAAACTGTTTTTT	CASSRSATNEKLFF
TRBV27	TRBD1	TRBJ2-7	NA	TGTGCCAGCAGTCTAACAGGGGGCGCGGGTGGCGAGCAGTACTTC	CASSLTGGAGGEQYF
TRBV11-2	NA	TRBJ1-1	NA	TGTGCCAGCAGCTTCAGGGGCGGGAACACTGAAGCTTTCTTT	CASSFRGGNTEAFF
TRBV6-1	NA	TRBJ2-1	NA	TGTGCCAGCAGTGAAGTATATGAGCAGTTCTTC	CASSEVYEQFF
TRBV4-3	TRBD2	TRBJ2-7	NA	TGCGCCAGCAGCCCCGGGGGGGGCCTAGCGGCCTACGAGCAGTACTTC	CASSPGGGLAAYEQYF
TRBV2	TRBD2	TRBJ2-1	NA	TGTGCCAGCAGTGAAGCGCTGGGGGAGGGCGATGAGCAGTTCTTC	CASSEALGEGDEQFF
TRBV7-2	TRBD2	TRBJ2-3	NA	TGTGCCAGCAGCTCTACTAGCGGGAGAGGTACAGATACGCAGTATTTT	CASSSTSGRGTDTQYF
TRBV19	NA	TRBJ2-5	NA	TGTGCCAGTAGGTCCGGGTGGACCCAGTACTTC	CASRSGWTQYF
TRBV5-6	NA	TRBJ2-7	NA	TGTGCCAGCAGCTCCGTCCTCTCCTACGAGCAGTACTTC	CASSSVLSYEQYF
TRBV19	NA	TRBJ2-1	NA	TGTGCCAGTAGTTGGCGGCCCGGCGATGAGCAGTTCTTC	CASSWRPGDEQFF
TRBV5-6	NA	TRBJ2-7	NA	TGTGCCAGCAGCTTTAGTTCCTTGCATGGGGCGTCCTACGAGCAGTACTTC	CASSFSSLHGASYEQYF
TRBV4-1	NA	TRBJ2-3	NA	TGCGCCAGCAGTCCCCACGTTCCAGGGTCGCAGTATTTT	CASSPHVPGSQYF
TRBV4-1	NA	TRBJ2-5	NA	TGCGCCAGCAGCCAAGATATGGAGACCCAGTACTTC	CASSQDMETQYF
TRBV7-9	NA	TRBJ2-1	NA	TGTGCCAGCAGGAAGGGGGATGAGCAGTTCTTC	CASRKGDEQFF
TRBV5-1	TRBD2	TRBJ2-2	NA	TGCGCCAGGTACGGGACTAGCGGGACCACCGGGGAGCTGTTTTTT	CARYGTSGTTGELFF
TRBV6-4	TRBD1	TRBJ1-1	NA	TGTGCCACCAAGGACAGGGACGGCACTGAAGCTTTCTTT	CATKDRDGTEAFF
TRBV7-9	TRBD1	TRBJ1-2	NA	TGTGCCAGCAGCTCATCTGGACAGGGGGCGAGAGGCTACACCTTC	CASSSSGQGARGYTF